The 26 T cell receptor beta chains in this list originate from one sample, sequenced in a study of vaccination and CD4 T cells after COVID-19. For these TCRs, the target antigens are not known. The time point is: late sampling 161 to 241 days after vaccination in three convalescent patients. As to treatment: approximately nine-day PBMC culture with coronavirus spike peptide pools or control peptides (ViraFEST assay). Cultured CD4+ T cell DNA underwent sequencing with the Oncomine TCR Beta short-read assay. TCRdb redid the calling of the PCR reads with MiXCR, one entry per CDR3 protein. The table shows 20,000 to 25,000 distinct CDR3 sequences, with over 40% occurring only once. Sequenced here: CD4+ T cells from blood, cultured in vitro, sampled about 7 months after SARS-CoV-2 vaccination. These receptor sequences come from a human donor who had recovered from COVID-19.

This clonotype has a handful of counts. This sequence joins TRBV20-1 and TRBJ2-4, with 7 nucleotides matching TRBD1. The germline gives CDR1 DFQATT, CDR2 SNEGSKA (reference sequence). The V segment lost 6 bases and the J segment 0 bases; nucleotides outside the gene matches: 8. The CDR3 totals 15 residues. CDR3 sequence: CSATTGQLAKNIQYF. In nucleotides, the CDR3 is TGCAGTGCCACGACAGGGCAGCTAGCCAAAAACATTCAGTACTTC.

This rearrangement joins TRBV18 to TRBJ2-5, with 11 bases aligning to TRBD2. Germline V lookup: CDR1 KGHSH, CDR2 LQKENI. After removal of 6 bases from V and 2 bases from J, the junction contained 20 bases not matched to a gene. The CDR3 length is 20 residues. CDR3 residues: CASSHLGLADPPWEQETQYF. The CDR3 DNA sequence: TGTGCCAGCTCGCATCTGGGACTAGCGGACCCACCGTGGGAACAAGAGACCCAGTACTTC.

The chain couples TRBV19 to TRBJ2-5, with no clear D. The V and J ends lost 6 bases and 3 bases respectively, with 14 bases between them. The CDR3 extends over 14 amino acids. Germline V gene sequence: CDR1 LNHDA, CDR2 SQIVND (reference sequence). CDR3 residues: CASSPRHREETQYF. CDR3 coding DNA: TGTGCCAGTAGCCCACGGCACAGAGAAGAGACCCAGTACTTC.

The sample holds one count of this clonotype. The V and J genes are TRBV19 and TRBJ1-3, with TRBD1 as a possible D gene (5 bases). Germline CDR1 and CDR2: LNHDA and SQIVND (reference sequence). V lost 7 bases and J 4 bases, leaving 17 bases between the germline ends. This CDR3 comprises 15 residues. The CDR3 nucleotides are TGTGCCAGTACCTCAGGGTGGCACGACGGAAACACCATATATTTT. Translated, it gives CASTSGWHDGNTIYF.

This sequence joins TRBV28 and TRBJ2-3, with TRBD2 matching over 7 bases. CDR1 MDHEN and CDR2 SYDVKM come from the germline V gene. This CDR3 spans 13 amino acids. Losses at the gene ends were 10 bases for V and 2 bases for J; bases not matched to a gene: 6. The CDR3 bases are TGTGCCATAGAAGCGGGGACCACAGATACGCAGTATTTT. It specifies CAIEAGTTDTQYF.

V usage is TRBV27 and J usage is TRBJ2-1; perhaps TRBD1 as D (6 bases). Per the germline V gene, CDR1 is MNHEY and CDR2 is SMNVEV (reference sequence). The ends were cut back, 2 bases at V and 1 base at J, with 15 bases in the middle. This CDR3 is 17 amino acids long. CDR3 loop: CASSLGLGHRSYNEQFF. CDR3 bases: TGTGCCAGCAGTTTAGGGCTGGGACATAGGTCCTACAATGAGCAGTTCTTC.

The V and J genes are TRBV6-2 or TRBV6-3 and TRBJ2-6, with 8 bases lining up with TRBD1. V lost 6 bases and J lost 1; bases outside the gene matches: 5. This CDR3 has 16 amino acids. Germline V lookup: CDR1 MNHEY, CDR2 SVGEGT. CDR3 residues: CASSNTGGSGANVLTF. CDR3 DNA sequence: TGTGCCAGCAGCAACACAGGGGGTTCTGGGGCCAACGTCCTGACTTTC.

The chain uses TRBV7-2 and TRBJ2-7; possibly TRBD1 for D (6 bases). Trimming pared 5 bases from V and 3 bases from J, leaving 11 bases between. Germline lookup yields CDR1 SGHTA and CDR2 FQGNSA. This CDR3 contains 13 residues. CDR3 sequence (DNA): TGTGCCAGCAGCCCGACGACAGGCTACGAGCAGTACTTC. Protein product: CASSPTTGYEQYF.

The V and J genes are TRBV24-1 and TRBJ2-5; D is undetermined. This CDR3 is 14 amino acids long. Trimming removed 0 bases from V and 2 bases from J, with 6 bases in between. Germline V gives CDR1 KGHDR, CDR2 SFDVKD. The CDR3 sequence is CATSDLTAQETQYF. The DNA of the CDR3 is TGTGCCACCAGTGATTTGACAGCGCAAGAGACCCAGTACTTC.

V and J are TRBV5-4 and TRBJ2-7; 8 nucleotides agree with TRBD1. V trimming: 4 bases; J trimming: 6 bases; junction bases outside the gene matches: 9. This CDR3 has 14 amino acids. Per germline, CDR1 SGHNT and CDR2 YYREEE (reference sequence). In nucleotides, the CDR3 is TGTGCCAGCAGCCCCAGGACAGGGAACGCCGAGCAGTACTTC. Protein sequence: CASSPRTGNAEQYF.

Worth noting for this clonotype: At one end, the junction sequence differs from germline, possibly due to a read error. This rearrangement joins TRBV20-1 to TRBJ1-2; tentative D call: TRBD1 (5 bases). The germline gives CDR1 DFQATT, CDR2 SNEGSKA (reference sequence). This CDR3 contains 17 residues. CDR3 DNA: TGCAGTGCTAGAGATTTTCCCAGGGAAGGCCCTAAGTATGGCTACACCTTC. Amino acid sequence: CSARDFPREGPKYGYTF.

This clonotype was recorded a few times. The gene calls are TRBV28 and TRBJ2-1; D ambiguous. The ends were cut back, 5 bases at V and 0 bases at J, with 26 bases in the middle. This CDR3 is 20 amino acids long. Germline CDR1 is MDHEN and CDR2 is SYDVKM. Here the CDR3 reads CASSATAPWILQPSYNEQFF. DNA of the CDR3: TGTGCCAGCAGTGCCACAGCTCCGTGGATTCTCCAGCCCTCCTACAATGAGCAGTTCTTC.

On this clonotype itself: One end of the junction fails to match germline, which may point to a read error. The genes are TRBV6-4 and TRBJ2-5; 7 positions match TRBD2. The CDR3 length is 15 residues. CDR1 and CDR2 from the germline V gene are MRHNA and SNTAGT. The CDR3: CAISGGVSFQETQYF. In nucleotides, the CDR3 is TGTGCCATCAGTGGGGGGGTATCTTTCCAAGAGACCCAGTACTTC.

This CDR3 reads CASIGGEFRDRGHEQYF. CDR3 nucleotide sequence: TGTGCCAGCATTGGGGGGGAATTCCGGGACAGGGGCCACGAGCAGTACTTC. This chain links TRBV6-9 with TRBJ2-7, with 10 bases fitting TRBD1. Per the germline V gene, CDR1 is MNHGY and CDR2 is SVAAGI. Trimming cost V 7 bases and J 5 bases; bases outside gene matches: 17. The CDR3 consists of 17 residues.

The chain uses TRBV25-1 and TRBJ2-5; 9 bases line up with TRBD2. Looked up from germline, CDR1 is MGHDK and CDR2 is SYGVNS. This CDR3 comprises 19 residues. The junction had 17 bases not matched to a gene; V was cut back by 1 base and J by 5 bases. The CDR3 DNA reads TGTGCCAGCAGTGAATTTGGCGGGAGGGCCAGAACTGGAACCGAGACCCAGTACTTC. Its protein product is CASSEFGGRARTGTETQYF.

This clonotype appeared a few times. The chain couples TRBV20-1 to TRBJ2-5, with D tentatively TRBD1 or TRBD2 (5 bases each). This CDR3 region has 13 residues. The V end was cut by 1 base, the J end by 2 bases, with 8 bases between. CDR1 and CDR2 from the germline V gene are DFQATT and SNEGSKA (reference sequence). CDR3 region: CSARGGAQETQYF. The CDR3 DNA reads TGCAGTGCTAGAGGAGGGGCGCAAGAGACCCAGTACTTC.

CDR3 residues: CASSLYRDRSDEQYF. The CDR3 nucleotides read TGTGCCAGCAGTCTCTACAGGGACAGGAGTGACGAGCAGTACTTC. This chain uses TRBV14 with TRBJ2-7; 8 nucleotides match TRBD1. V lost 6 bases to trimming and J lost 5 bases; unmatched junction nucleotides: 12. Germline V gene sequence: CDR1 SGHDN, CDR2 FVKESK. The CDR3 extends over 15 amino acids.

Details on this clonotype: A junction end diverges from the germline sequence, so it may reflect a read error. V is TRBV2 and J is TRBJ2-7, with TRBD1 as a possible D gene (6 bases). CDR1 is SNHLY and CDR2 is FYNNEI in the germline V gene. The length of the CDR3 is 14 residues. The CDR3 spells CASREGLGANEQYF. The CDR3 nucleotides are TGTGCCAGCAGGGAAGGACTGGGGGCTAACGAGCAGTACTTC.

The chain links TRBV7-3 to TRBJ2-1; 9 bases are a match to TRBD2. Losses at the gene ends were 1 base for V and 8 bases for J; bases not matched to a gene: 12. CDR1 and CDR2 from the germline V gene are SGHTA and FQGTGA. CDR3 length equals 17 residues. The DNA of the CDR3 is TGTGCCAGCAGCTTAATAGCCGGCGGGAGGGCCGGAGATGAGCAGTTCTTC. Residues: CASSLIAGGRAGDEQFF.

This clonotype was counted once. CDR3 sequence reads: CASSYSMGNEQFF. The CDR3 DNA follows: TGTGCCAGCAGTTACTCGATGGGCAATGAGCAGTTCTTC. This chain connects TRBV6-5 to TRBJ2-1; D unresolved. Germline V lookup: CDR1 MNHEY, CDR2 SVGAGI. V was shortened by 0 bases and J by 6 bases, with 6 bases between the two germline ends. CDR3 size: 13 residues.

The chain uses TRBV6-2 or TRBV6-3 and TRBJ2-5; no definite D call. Trimming removed 6 bases from V and 5 bases from J, with 10 bases in between. The germline CDR1 and CDR2 sequences are MNHEY and SVGEGT. This CDR3 comprises 12 residues. CDR3 amino acids: CASRTSSETQYF. In nucleotides, the CDR3 is TGTGCCAGCAGGACAAGTTCGGAGACCCAGTACTTC.

This clonotype has just a few counts. The chain recombines TRBV27 with TRBJ2-7; the D gene is possibly TRBD2 (5 bases). The CDR3 covers 12 residues. Germline values: CDR1 MNHEY, CDR2 SMNVEV (reference sequence). Trimming cost V 9 bases and J 1 base, with 10 bases left between them. The CDR3 protein is CARQRSSYEQYF. The DNA of the CDR3 is TGTGCCAGGCAGCGGAGTTCCTACGAGCAGTACTTC.

The chain is built from TRBV7-9 and TRBJ2-1, with D possibly called TRBD1 or TRBD2 (5 bases each). The V gene lost 5 bases and the J gene lost 14 bases, with 16 bases spanning the gap. CDR3 size: 12 residues. From germline, CDR1 is SEHNR and CDR2 FQNEAQ (reference sequence). CDR3 sequence (DNA): TGTGCCAGCAGCCATGGGGGTCCAAGGGAGTTCTTC. It is translated as CASSHGGPREFF. The full variable domain, in which reference TRBV7-9 and TRBJ2-1 provide the parts outside the CDR3, is DTGVSQNPRHKITKRGQNVTFRCDPISEHNRLYWYRQTLGQGPEFLTYFQNEAQLEKSRLLSDRFSAERPKGSFSTLEIQRTEQGDSAMYLCASSHGGPREFFGPGTRLTVL.

The rearrangement joins TRBV10-3 to TRBJ1-2; possibly TRBD1 for D (6 bases). Looked up from germline, CDR1 is ENHRY and CDR2 is SYGVKD. V was trimmed by 0 bases and J by 6 bases, leaving 11 bases between them. The CDR3 has 14 amino acids. The CDR3 region is CAISESGRGDGYTF. The CDR3 region has the DNA TGTGCCATCAGTGAGTCCGGGAGGGGGGATGGCTACACCTTC.

This sequence joins TRBV27 and TRBJ2-1; D is ambiguous. The V gene's germline CDR1 is MNHEY and CDR2 SMNVEV (reference sequence). Trimming removed 5 bases from V and 0 bases from J, with 11 bases in between. The CDR3 has 15 amino acids. CDR3 DNA: TGTGCCAGCAGTCTTGGCTATTCCTCCTACAATGAGCAGTTCTTC. Residues: CASSLGYSSYNEQFF.

The chain uses TRBV6-2 or TRBV6-3 and TRBJ2-1; tentative D call: TRBD1 (6 bases). The length of the CDR3 is 14 residues. The ends were cut back, 5 bases at V and 10 bases at J, with 18 bases in the middle. Germline V gene data show CDR1 as MNHEY and CDR2 as SVGEGT. CDR3 amino acids: CASSRDTLFPEQFF. DNA of the CDR3: TGTGCCAGCAGTCGGGACACTCTTTTCCCCGAGCAGTTCTTC.